These 24 T cell receptor beta chains were sequenced from one sample in a study of blood T cells in healthy people across ages. PCR was performed a second time for roughly 7 to 11 cycles using a sample-barcoded 5' primer and a J-beta primer mix. TCRdb reprocessed the 5' RACE reads via MiXCR and lists one record per CDR3 protein. There are hundreds of thousands of distinct CDR3 sequences in the sample; under 35% occur only once, and 17% lies in the top ten. Input material: blood. Receptor source: a woman of 80 years or more in good health.

In this sample, this clonotype turned up a few times. The CDR3 is CASSFAGGRIYTF. As DNA, the CDR3 is TGTGCCAGCAGCTTCGCCGGGGGACGAATATACACCTTC. The V and J genes are TRBV7-2 and TRBJ1-2, with D maybe TRBD1 (5 bases). Trimming stripped 3 bases from V and 11 bases from J, with 16 bases between. Germline lookup yields CDR1 SGHTA and CDR2 FQGNSA. CDR3 length equals 13 residues.

CDR3 residues: CASSWTGQGGETQYF. The CDR3 DNA reads TGTGCCAGCAGCTGGACGGGACAGGGAGGCGAGACCCAGTACTTC. The chain uses TRBV7-2 and TRBJ2-5, with 9 positions matching TRBD1. Trimming removed 4 bases from V and 5 bases from J; junction bases left unmatched: 8. The V gene's germline CDR1 is SGHTA and CDR2 FQGNSA. The CDR3 totals 15 residues.

This clonotype came up many times. The chain links TRBV29-1 to TRBJ2-7; either TRBD1 or TRBD2 may supply D (5 bases each). The CDR3 is 11 amino acids. Germline CDR1 reads SQVTM; CDR2 reads ANQGSEA. Trimming took off 6 bases at V and 5 bases at J, with 11 bases between the two ends. CDR3 amino acids: CSVAGTHEQYF. DNA for the CDR3: TGCAGCGTCGCTGGGACCCACGAGCAGTACTTC.

The J gene is TRBJ2-2, the V gene TRBV7-2; TRBD1 matches at 10 bases. Losses at the gene ends were 5 bases for V and 6 bases for J; bases not matched to a gene: 6. CDR3 length: 15 residues. Looked up from germline, CDR1 is SGHTA and CDR2 is FQGNSA. The CDR3 reads CASSRDRGQSGELFF. In nucleotides, the CDR3 is TGTGCCAGCAGCAGGGACAGGGGACAGTCCGGGGAGCTGTTTTTT.

This clonotype has a count of ten or more. This chain uses TRBV4-3 with TRBJ1-2, with a weak D call TRBD1 (6 bases). Germline V gene data show CDR1 as LGHNA and CDR2 as YSLEER. The CDR3 consists of 17 residues. Trimming took off 1 base at V and 0 bases at J, with 15 bases between the two ends. DNA for the CDR3: TGCGCCAGCAGCCAAGTCCGACCGGGACAAGCTAACTATGGCTACACCTTC. Its protein is CASSQVRPGQANYGYTF.

This clonotype was detected many times. V and J are TRBV3-1 and TRBJ2-6; a weak D match, TRBD2 (5 bases). V lost 3 bases, J lost 0 bases, and 12 bases lay in between. Germline CDR1 and CDR2: LGHDT and YNNKEL (reference sequence). CDR3 length: 17 residues. For the CDR3, the DNA is TGTGCCAGCAGCCATACTAGGACCGCCTCTGGGGCCAACGTCCTGACTTTC. Protein: CASSHTRTASGANVLTF.

To note about this clonotype: One end of the junction varies from germline; a read error may be responsible. The V gene is TRBV12-3 or TRBV12-4, the J gene TRBJ2-3; D gene unclear. This CDR3 region has 15 residues. The CDR3 DNA is TGTGCCAGCAGTTTTGGCAGTGTGGGCACAGATATGCAGTATTTC. It translates to CASSFGSVGTDMQYF.

This chain links TRBV20-1 with TRBJ2-7, with D uncertain. The length of the CDR3 is 14 residues. Germline V gene sequence: CDR1 DFQATT, CDR2 SNEGSKA (reference sequence). The germline V and J ends were trimmed by 2 bases and 0 bases, with 11 bases remaining between them. The CDR3 loop reads CSARWLPNSYEQYF. The CDR3 DNA reads TGCAGTGCTAGATGGCTCCCCAACTCCTACGAGCAGTACTTC.

This clonotype was seen many times. The rearrangement joins TRBV6-2 or TRBV6-3 to TRBJ1-5; 9 bases agree with TRBD1. The CDR3 is made up of 18 amino acids. V shed 2 bases and J 5 bases; nucleotides not matched to a gene: 13. Germline V gene sequence: CDR1 MNHEY, CDR2 SVGEGT. CDR3 loop: CASSYLSYVTGGDQPQHF. The CDR3 DNA follows: TGTGCCAGCAGTTACCTCTCCTACGTTACAGGGGGCGATCAGCCCCAGCATTTT.

This clonotype was seen ten or more times. This chain uses TRBV24-1 with TRBJ2-1; D could derive from TRBD1 or TRBD2 (5 bases each). The CDR3 has 16 amino acids. CDR1 is KGHDR, CDR2 SFDVKD, per germline. V was trimmed by 4 bases and J by 3 bases, leaving 15 bases between them. CDR3 amino acids: CATSEAGTAGYNEQFF. CDR3 sequence (DNA): TGTGCCACCAGTGAAGCCGGGACCGCGGGCTACAATGAGCAGTTCTTC.

This chain joins TRBV2 and TRBJ1-5; D is uncertain. Germline CDR1 reads SNHLY; CDR2 reads FYNNEI. The CDR3 extends over 15 amino acids. Between the trimmed V and J ends, which lost 2 bases and 9 bases, there was a span of 17 bases. The CDR3, as DNA: TGTGCCAGCAGTGAACGGCAGGCCACTATCATGCCCCAGCATTTT. It codes for CASSERQATIMPQHF. Variable domain in full (rest from reference TRBV2 and TRBJ1-5): EPEVTQTPSHQVTQMGQEVILRCVPISNHLYFYWYRQILGQKVEFLVSFYNNEISEKSEIFDDQFSVERPDGSNFTLKIRSTKLEDSAMYFCASSERQATIMPQHFGDGTRLSIL.

The chain carries TRBV10-3 and TRBJ1-2; D possibly corresponds to TRBD1 (5 bases). V lost 6 bases and J lost 4, with 12 bases in between. This CDR3 is built from 13 residues. Germline CDR1 reads ENHRY; CDR2 reads SYGVKD. CDR3 region: CAIREGPSYGYTF. CDR3 nucleotide sequence: TGTGCCATCAGGGAGGGGCCGAGCTATGGCTACACCTTC.

This clonotype was found a few times. This chain connects TRBV10-3 to TRBJ1-6; 7 nucleotides match TRBD1. The CDR3 contains 14 residues. V was pared by 5 bases and J by 9 bases, with 7 bases of the junction left unmatched. The germline gives CDR1 ENHRY, CDR2 SYGVKD. CDR3 sequence reads: CAISPQGNTSPLHF. The CDR3 coding sequence is TGTGCCATCAGTCCACAGGGGAATACTTCACCCCTCCACTTT.

This clonotype was observed at least ten times. The chain has TRBV6-1 and TRBJ2-1; no clear D gene. Germline lookup yields CDR1 MNHNS and CDR2 SASEGT. Trimming left V 8 bases short and J 0 bases short, with 11 bases between. The CDR3 totals 14 residues. CDR3 sequence reads: CASRPDASYNEQFF. As DNA, the CDR3 is TGTGCCAGCCGGCCAGACGCCTCCTACAATGAGCAGTTCTTC.

Many counts were recorded for this clonotype. The V gene is TRBV27, the J gene TRBJ1-6, with D possibly matching TRBD1 (6 bases). CDR1 MNHEY and CDR2 SMNVEV come from the germline V gene (reference sequence). Trimming took 3 bases from V and 9 from J, leaving 12 bases between them. CDR3 length equals 14 residues. CDR3 bases: TGTGCCAGCAGTTTGCACAGGGATACTTCACCCCTCCACTTT. Residues: CASSLHRDTSPLHF.

As concerns this clonotype: The junction shows a germline mismatch at one end, possibly a read error. V usage is TRBV27 and J usage is TRBJ1-5, with a weak D call TRBD1 (6 bases). Germline assignment: CDR1 MNHEY and CDR2 SMNVEV (reference sequence). CDR3 size: 15 residues. The chain's CDR3 is CASSTDRPSNRPQHF. In DNA, the CDR3 is TGTGCCAGCAGTACGGACAGACCTAGCAATCGGCCCCAGCATTTT.

This clonotype was found a few times. CDR3: CASNPNRWNTEAFF. DNA of the CDR3: TGTGCCAGCAATCCAAACAGGTGGAACACTGAAGCTTTCTTT. The J gene is TRBJ1-1, the V gene TRBV28; weak D call: TRBD1 (5 bases). Trimming left V 7 bases short and J 1 base short, with 13 bases between. The V gene's germline CDR1 is MDHEN and CDR2 SYDVKM. The CDR3 contains 14 residues.

The rearrangement uses TRBV29-1 and TRBJ2-3; a possible D gene is TRBD1 (5 bases). Trimming removed 7 bases from V and 3 bases from J, with 11 bases in between. The germline gives CDR1 SQVTM, CDR2 ANQGSEA. The CDR3 totals 12 residues. The CDR3 loop is CSARQFTDTQYF. In nucleotides, the CDR3 is TGCAGCGCCCGACAGTTTACAGATACGCAGTATTTT.

This rearrangement joins TRBV20-1 to TRBJ2-4; possibly TRBD1 for D (6 bases). The germline CDR1 and CDR2 sequences are DFQATT and SNEGSKA (reference sequence). The V end lost 6 bases, the J end lost 0 bases, and 15 bases lay between the germline ends. This CDR3 is 15 amino acids long. The CDR3 region is CSATPGALAKNIQYF. The CDR3 DNA is TGCAGTGCCACACCAGGGGCCTTAGCCAAAAACATTCAGTACTTC.

The chain employs TRBV5-1 and TRBJ1-2; D remains ambiguous. CDR3 length: 14 amino acids. V was shortened by 4 bases and J by 6 bases, with 16 bases between the two germline ends. CDR1 SGHRS and CDR2 YFSETQ come from the germline V gene. CDR3 DNA: TGCGCCAGCAGCCCTAGTCCGGGATATGATGGCTACACCTTC. This encodes CASSPSPGYDGYTF.

For this clonotype: A much larger clone differs from this one at a single base, so this may be a read error. The chain employs TRBV6-1 and TRBJ2-1, with 13 bases lining up with TRBD2. The CDR3 covers 14 residues. Germline assignment: CDR1 MNHNS and CDR2 SASEGT. After removal of 6 bases from V and 7 bases from J, the junction contained 3 bases not matched to a gene. CDR3 sequence (DNA): TGTGCCAGCAGGGTACTAGCGGGGGGGAATGAGCAGTTCTTC. Its protein product is CASRVLAGGNEQFF.

This clonotype was detected many times. The chain has TRBV7-9 and TRBJ2-7; 8 positions agree with TRBD1. From germline, CDR1 is SEHNR and CDR2 FQNEAQ (reference sequence). CDR3 length: 15 amino acids. V lost 5 bases and J lost 3; bases outside the gene matches: 9. The CDR3 nucleotides read TGTGCCAGCAGCGGGCCACAGGGGGGATTCTACGAGCAGTACTTC. It specifies CASSGPQGGFYEQYF.

This clonotype was counted only a few times. CDR3 in DNA: TGTGCCAGCAGCCAAGGGGTCAGGGGGGGGGAGCAGTACTTC. This sequence encodes CASSQGVRGGEQYF. The chain has TRBV3-1 and TRBJ2-4; D is tentatively TRBD1 or TRBD2 (7 bases each). The CDR3 sequence is 14 residues long. CDR1 and CDR2 from the germline V gene are LGHDT and YNNKEL (reference sequence). The V end was cut by 1 base, the J end by 13 bases, with 17 bases between.

The CDR3 DNA sequence: TGTGCCAGCAGCTCCTTGAGGGCTAGTAACATTCAGTACTTC. Protein product: CASSSLRASNIQYF. V and J are TRBV7-2 and TRBJ2-4; perhaps TRBD2 as D (5 bases). The length of the CDR3 is 14 residues. V was shortened by 4 bases and J by 7 bases, with 14 bases between the two germline ends. CDR1 and CDR2 from the germline V gene are SGHTA and FQGNSA.